The 25 T cell receptor beta chains in this list originate from one sample, sequenced in a study of vaccination effects on CD4 cells after COVID-19. Pools of viral peptides were used by the ViraFEST assay to expand antigen-specific CD4+ T cells ahead of sequencing. It was after nine to ten days of culture that CD4+ T cells were isolated. None of these healthy vaccinees had been infected with SARS-CoV-2 before vaccination. Clones were read by immunoSEQ multiplex PCR, and TCRdb kept only the in-frame ones, dropping some. The data contain tens of thousands of clones, more than 70% of them seen just once; the ten biggest clones take up 2.5% to 3.5%. Their antigen targets remain unknown. Specimen: CD4+ T cells from PBMCs cultured with HCoV-NL63 spike peptides, collected before COVID-19 vaccination. The receptors were sampled from a human donor who received a COVID-19 vaccine.

V usage is TRBV4-3 and J usage is TRBJ2-7; 9 nucleotides match TRBD1. This CDR3 region has 17 residues. Trimming cost V 1 base and J 2 bases; bases outside gene matches: 9. The germline CDR1 and CDR2 sequences are LGHNA and YSLEER. This CDR3 is CASSQGGGGQGAYEQYV. The CDR3 DNA follows: TGCGCCAGCAGCCAAGGGGGCGGGGGACAGGGTGCCTACGAGCAGTACGTC.

The CDR3 DNA reads as TGCGCCAGCAGCCAGGGGATCCTAGCGGGGGCGCAAGAGACCCAGTACTTC. It translates to CASSQGILAGAQETQYF. The V call is TRBV4-1, the J call TRBJ2-5, with 10 bases aligning to TRBD2. Per germline, CDR1 MGHRA and CDR2 YSYEKL. The CDR3 is 17 amino acids. J lost 2 bases, V lost 3 bases, and 9 bases had no gene match.

This chain joins TRBV5-1 and TRBJ1-2, with D possibly being TRBD1 (5 bases). Trimming shortened V by 4 bases and J by 2 bases, and 15 bases separated the two germline ends. The CDR3 runs 15 residues. From germline, CDR1 is SGHRS and CDR2 YFSETQ. The CDR3 DNA reads TGCGCCAGCAGCCCCTCTGTGGGGCGGAACTATGGCTACACCTTC. Residues: CASSPSVGRNYGYTF.

This clone was detected a few times. The chain recombines TRBV5-5 with TRBJ2-2; D may be TRBD1 (6 bases). CDR1 and CDR2 from the germline V gene are SGHKS and YYEKEE (reference sequence). This CDR3 is 14 amino acids long. With 5 bases removed from V and 3 bases from J, the gap between germline ends came to 11 bases. The CDR3: CASRTGADTGELFF. Here the CDR3 DNA reads TGTGCCAGCAGGACAGGTGCGGACACCGGGGAGCTGTTTTTT.

V and J are TRBV19 and TRBJ1-5; D is unresolved. Germline V gene sequence: CDR1 LNHDA, CDR2 SQIVND (reference sequence). This CDR3 is 12 amino acids long. Trimming removed 8 bases from V and 7 bases from J, with 12 bases in between. CDR3 in amino acids: CASSQGRQPQHF. DNA of the CDR3: TGTGCCAGTTCCCAAGGCAGACAGCCCCAGCATTTT.

This CDR3 is CASSYGVVGKTQYF. The CDR3 DNA sequence: TGTGCCAGCAGTTACGGCGTAGTTGGGAAGACCCAGTACTTC. The chain joins TRBV6-5 to TRBJ2-5, with D unclear. CDR3 length: 14 amino acids. Deletions cut 2 bases from V and 6 bases from J, with 13 bases between. Germline CDR1 is MNHEY and CDR2 is SVGAGI.

V usage is TRBV7-9 and J usage is TRBJ1-1; D is perhaps TRBD1 (6 bases). Between the trimmed V and J ends, which lost 3 bases and 4 bases, there was a span of 15 bases. Germline CDR1 and CDR2: SEHNR and FQNEAQ (reference sequence). The CDR3 has 15 amino acids. CDR3 sequence: CASSFGGGSGTEAFF. In DNA form, the CDR3 reads TGTGCCAGCAGCTTCGGGGGCGGGTCGGGCACTGAAGCTTTCTTT.

The genes are TRBV18 and TRBJ1-1, with 7 bases fitting TRBD1. The germline CDR1 and CDR2 sequences are KGHSH and LQKENI. V lost 6 bases and J lost 7; bases outside the gene matches: 8. The CDR3 covers 13 residues. DNA for the CDR3: TGTGCCAGCTCGGCCGACAGGGTAGGTGAAGCTTTCTTT. Amino acid sequence: CASSADRVGEAFF.

The chain employs TRBV5-1 and TRBJ2-5; maybe TRBD1 (5 bases). CDR1 and CDR2 from the germline V gene are SGHRS and YFSETQ. This CDR3 spans 14 amino acids. V lost 4 bases and J lost 5, with 15 bases in between. CDR3 in DNA: TGCGCCAGCAGCCGACCAGGGAAAAGGGAGACCCAGTACTTC. Its translation: CASSRPGKRETQYF.

This chain links TRBV25-1 with TRBJ1-5, with D tentatively TRBD1 (5 bases). The germline V gene encodes CDR1 MGHDK and CDR2 SYGVNS. Trimming removed 4 bases at V and 0 bases at J, with 7 bases between. This CDR3 has 14 amino acids. CDR3 coding DNA: TGTGCCAGCAGTGGAGGACATAGCAATCAGCCCCAGCATTTT. Translated, it gives CASSGGHSNQPQHF. The full variable domain, with the rest looked up from reference TRBV25-1 and TRBJ1-5, is EADIYQTPRYLVIGTGKKITLECSQTMGHDKMYWYQQDPGMELHLIHYSYGVNSTEKGDLSSESTVSRIRTEHFPLTLESARPSHTSQYLCASSGGHSNQPQHFGDGTRLSIL.

J is TRBJ2-5 and V is TRBV2; 10 nucleotides line up with TRBD2. Trimming removed 2 bases from V and 4 bases from J; junction bases left unmatched: 4. The CDR3 sequence is 15 residues long. CDR1 is SNHLY and CDR2 is FYNNEI in the germline V gene. The CDR3 bases are TGTGCCAGCAGTGAACTAGCGGGGGTGTTAGAGACCCAGTACTTC. Translated: CASSELAGVLETQYF.

The CDR3 loop is CASSFSGGGGETQYF. The CDR3 DNA sequence: TGTGCCAGCAGCTTTAGCGGGGGTGGAGGGGAGACCCAGTACTTC. This chain joins TRBV7-8 and TRBJ2-5; 9 positions match TRBD2. V lost 3 bases and J lost 5; bases outside the gene matches: 7. Germline loops: CDR1 SGHVS, CDR2 FQNEAQ. The CDR3 extends over 15 amino acids.

This clone came up a few times. The rearrangement uses TRBV7-2 and TRBJ1-1; 12 nucleotides agree with TRBD1. V was clipped by 5 bases and J by 1 base; unmatched bases: 8. The CDR3 consists of 17 residues. CDR1 is SGHTA, CDR2 FQGNSA, per germline. This chain's CDR3 is CASSPRDRGRWNTEAFF. The CDR3 DNA reads TGTGCCAGCAGCCCGAGGGACAGGGGGCGATGGAACACTGAAGCTTTCTTT.

The rearrangement uses TRBV18 and TRBJ1-4; possibly TRBD1 for D (6 bases). Trimming stripped 1 base from V and 0 bases from J, with 6 bases between. Germline CDR1 reads KGHSH; CDR2 reads LQKENI. This CDR3 contains 15 residues. The chain's CDR3 is CASSPRTATNEKLFF. The CDR3 DNA is TGTGCCAGCTCACCACGGACAGCAACTAATGAAAAACTGTTTTTT.

The genes are TRBV5-4 and TRBJ1-4; weak D call: TRBD1 (6 bases). V lost 4 bases, J lost 7 bases, and 14 bases lay in between. The CDR3 runs 14 residues. CDR1 and CDR2 from the germline V gene are SGHNT and YYREEE (reference sequence). CDR3 residues: CASSEDRFPEKLFF. CDR3 DNA: TGTGCCAGCAGCGAAGACAGGTTCCCTGAAAAACTGTTTTTT.

This chain connects TRBV18 to TRBJ2-7, with D maybe TRBD1 (5 bases). Germline CDR1 is KGHSH and CDR2 is LQKENI. V was clipped by 3 bases and J by 6 bases, with 15 bases between them. This CDR3 comprises 14 residues. CDR3 in amino acids: CASSPSMQGGEQYV. Here the CDR3 DNA reads TGTGCCAGCTCACCTTCGATGCAGGGTGGCGAGCAGTACGTC.

The chain is built from TRBV5-4 and TRBJ2-1; D is unresolved. This CDR3 is 15 amino acids long. Germline V gene data show CDR1 as SGHNT and CDR2 as YYREEE (reference sequence). V lost 0 bases and J lost 3, with 10 bases in between. The CDR3 coding sequence is TGTGCCAGCAGCTTGGCCCAGTCGAGCTACAATGAGCAGTTCTTC. This translates into CASSLAQSSYNEQFF. The full variable domain, completed using reference TRBV5-4 and TRBJ2-1, is ETGVTQSPTHLIKTRGQQVTLRCSSQSGHNTVSWYQQALGQGPQFIFQYYREEENGRGNFPPRFSGLQFPNYSSELNVNALELDDSALYLCASSLAQSSYNEQFFGPGTRLTVL.

The chain links TRBV10-3 to TRBJ2-7; D gene uncertain. V was trimmed by 3 bases and J by 2 bases, leaving 14 bases between them. Germline CDR1 ENHRY, CDR2 SYGVKD. The length of the CDR3 is 15 residues. In DNA, the CDR3 is TGTGCCATCAGTGAAACGACCGTTTCTCCCTACGAGCAGTACGTC. It specifies CAISETTVSPYEQYV.

The V call is TRBV6-6, the J call TRBJ2-7, with D uncertain. Germline V lookup: CDR1 MNHNY, CDR2 SVGAGI (reference sequence). The CDR3 runs 14 residues. V was clipped by 0 bases and J by 1 base, with 7 bases between them. The CDR3 protein is CASSYSGFSYEQYV. The CDR3 bases are TGTGCCAGCAGTTACTCTGGGTTTTCCTACGAGCAGTACGTC.

This chain connects TRBV6-1 to TRBJ2-1; a weak D match, TRBD2 (5 bases). In germline, CDR1 is MNHNS, CDR2 SASEGT. The V end was cut by 1 base, the J end by 5 bases, with 12 bases between. CDR3 size: 15 residues. The CDR3 sequence: CASSEDQRLHNEQFF. As DNA, the CDR3 is TGTGCCAGCAGTGAAGACCAGCGGCTACACAATGAGCAGTTCTTC.

The CDR3 loop reads CASSGTSGGRETQYF. As DNA, the CDR3 is TGTGCCAGCAGTGGGACTAGCGGGGGACGAGAGACCCAGTACTTC. V usage is TRBV9 and J usage is TRBJ2-5; TRBD2 matches at 14 bases. Germline loops: CDR1 SGDLS, CDR2 YYNGEE. With V trimmed by 5 bases and J by 4 bases, 4 bases remained unmatched. The CDR3 covers 15 residues.

V gene TRBV4-1 combines with J gene TRBJ2-2; weak D call: TRBD2 (5 bases). Trimming shortened V by 2 bases and J by 6 bases, and 10 bases separated the two germline ends. Germline V gene lookup returns CDR1 MGHRA and CDR2 YSYEKL. The CDR3 covers 14 residues. The CDR3 DNA is TGCGCCAGCAGCCAAAGAGGGAGCCCCGGGGAGCTGTTTTTT. It codes for CASSQRGSPGELFF.

The chain joins TRBV4-1 to TRBJ2-5, with TRBD2 matching 10 bases. V trimming: 1 base; J trimming: 2 bases; junction bases outside the gene matches: 4. This CDR3 has 16 residues. The V gene's germline CDR1 is MGHRA and CDR2 YSYEKL. CDR3 nucleotide sequence: TGCGCCAGCAGCCAAGCCCTAGCGGGGGTTCAAGAGACCCAGTACTTC. Protein product: CASSQALAGVQETQYF.

This chain joins TRBV12-5 and TRBJ2-5; tentatively, D is TRBD2 (5 bases). CDR3 length: 15 amino acids. In germline, CDR1 is LGHNT, CDR2 FRNRAP. V shed 3 bases and J shed 5 bases, with 16 bases lying between them. CDR3 bases: TGTGCTAGTGGTTTCCTAGCTGGGCTCTCGGAGACCCAGTACTTC. Translating it yields CASGFLAGLSETQYF.

This chain connects TRBV7-3 to TRBJ1-5; 7 positions agree with TRBD1. Germline CDR1 and CDR2: SGHTA and FQGTGA. The ends lost 6 bases at V and 0 bases at J; junction bases unmatched: 5. The CDR3 sequence is 15 residues long. The CDR3 is CASRGGTDSNQPQHF. The CDR3 DNA reads as TGTGCCAGCAGAGGAGGGACAGATAGCAATCAGCCCCAGCATTTT.